In this sample, the clone carrying this T cell receptor (beta chain) turned up a few times. No antigen is known for it. The data belong to a study of OX40 agonist ivuxolimab in advanced cancers. The study, taken as a whole, reports: Clonal expansion by week 6 occurred in CD4+ and CD8+ blood T cells (at 0.1 to 3.0 mg/kg). In CD8+ T cells, expanded clones were on average more numerous than in CD4+. Researchers did not determine the expanded peripheral T cells' antigen specificity.

Generated by immunoSEQ multiplex PCR, the TCRdb table keeps only in-frame clones and is missing some. The sample records tens of thousands of clones, roughly 80% being singletons. CDR1 and CDR2 (germline): MDHEN, SYDVKM. V trimming: 6 bases; J trimming: 4 bases; junction bases outside the gene matches: 4. The CDR3 loop spans 13 amino acids. Sampled blood was obtained at baseline, cycle 4 day 1, and cycle 7 day 1. The clonotype was recovered from an adult with an advanced solid tumor such as melanoma, head and neck, liver or kidney cancer. This chain connects TRBV28 to TRBJ1-1, with 8 bases identical to TRBD1. The input for sequencing was CD4+ or CD8+ T cells sorted from blood, taken in a trial of the OX40 agonist ivuxolimab. CDR3 nucleotide sequence: TGTGCCAGCAGGGACAGGGTGAGCACTGAAGCTTTCTTT. Protein sequence: CASRDRVSTEAFF.